The clone carrying this TCR beta chain was observed a single time. The antigen is not known. This sample was taken from a study of T cell repertoires in cytomegalovirus infection. The overall study: Public TCR beta signatures were indicative of both CMV infection and a matching HLA type. Study conclusions and caveats: The cumulative frequency of public TCR beta families distinguished individuals who carried CMV together with the relevant HLA.

Unmatched junction bases numbered 7, after V lost 2 bases and J lost 4 bases. The CDR3 has 16 amino acids. Germline V gene data show CDR1 as SEHNR and CDR2 as FQNEAQ (reference sequence). TCRdb used MiXCR to reprocess the reads, holding one entry per CDR3 protein. The table shows 450,000 to 600,000 distinct CDR3 sequences, with roughly 46% occurring only once. The sequence was obtained from a human donor in good health (CMV status not recorded). Some clones in this sample may be carry-over from other donors' samples. The rearrangement uses TRBV7-9 and TRBJ2-3; 9 bases fit TRBD2. Sequenced material: cultured PBMCs, taken from culture after CMV antigen stimulation. The CDR3 DNA sequence: TGTGCCAGCAGCTTAATTAGCGGGGGACGTCCAGATACGCAGTATTTT. Residues: CASSLISGGRPDTQYF.